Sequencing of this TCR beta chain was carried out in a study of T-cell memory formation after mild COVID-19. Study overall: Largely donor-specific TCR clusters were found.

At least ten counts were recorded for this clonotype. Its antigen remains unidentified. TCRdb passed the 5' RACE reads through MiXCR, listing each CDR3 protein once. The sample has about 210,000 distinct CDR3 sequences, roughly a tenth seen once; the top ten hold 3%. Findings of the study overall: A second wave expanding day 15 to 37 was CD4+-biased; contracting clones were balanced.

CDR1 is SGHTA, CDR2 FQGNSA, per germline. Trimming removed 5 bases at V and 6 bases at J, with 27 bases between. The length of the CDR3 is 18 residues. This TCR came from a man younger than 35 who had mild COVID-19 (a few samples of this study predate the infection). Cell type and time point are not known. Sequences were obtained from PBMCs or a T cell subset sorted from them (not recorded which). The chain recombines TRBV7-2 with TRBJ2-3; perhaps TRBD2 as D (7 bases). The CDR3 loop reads CASSKQHLAGAQRDTQYF. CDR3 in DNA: TGTGCCAGCAGCAAACAGCATCTGGCGGGGGCCCAGCGGGATACGCAGTATTTT.